Listed below are T cell receptor beta chains from one sample, sequenced in a study of vaccination and CD4 T cells after COVID-19. No antigen is known for these receptors. MiXCR was run by TCRdb on the PCR reads, yielding one entry per CDR3 protein. The table lists over 12,000 distinct CDR3 sequences, around 61% of them singletons. Source material: CD4+ T cells from blood, cultured in vitro. Receptors were obtained from a human donor who had recovered from COVID-19. Each CDR3 is given without its conserved first and last residue.

V,CDR3
TRBV2,ASTPPGKQPQH
TRBV19,ASSILRGGGDEAF
TRBV19,ASSKFNPDTQY
TRBV20-1,SARIPGGANQPQH
TRBV24-1,ATSPGTGKEETQY
TRBV12-3/TRBV12-4,ASSLGRDRAQETQY
TRBV20-1,SGGPDSEETQY
TRBV28,ASSPGTGRRYGYT
TRBV21-1,ASSKSLGLPTDTQY
TRBV5-1,ASRRGANQPQH
TRBV11-2,ASSLESRQGYSPLH
TRBV6-2/TRBV6-3,ASRTRIRTGNTGELF
TRBV7-3,ASSFPLQGTTNEKLF
TRBV28,ASSLMTGGDRTQY
TRBV21-1,ASKTGGLF
TRBV20-1,SARDPTGAPEETQY
TRBV6-1,ASGTGTDTQY
TRBV7-8,ASSRSRGLQRNTEAF
TRBV4-2,ASSPRSPGGQPQH
TRBV10-3,AISVGTMGTSGKETQY
TRBV7-2,ASSPRRGRTYEQY
TRBV20-1,SAMSGNGVNSPLH
TRBV19,ASRTSGSSYEQY
TRBV28,ASSRAPGTGSYEQY
TRBV20-1,SARDVRGSGNTIY
TRBV4-1,ASSQDGSGRTDTQY
TRBV30,AWNQGLMNTEAF
TRBV27,ASSSWTNKETQY
TRBV6-4,ASSDSGTSSDEQF
TRBV7-6,ASSLEPGLTNTEAF
TRBV12-3/TRBV12-4,ASSTHTGEDTQY
TRBV10-3,AISGPSTDTQY
TRBV5-4,ASSFLADNNEQF
TRBV20-1,SARVGANTDTQY
TRBV6-2/TRBV6-3,ASSYRATKLF
TRBV12-3/TRBV12-4,ASSLTGTRHEQY
TRBV2,ASSLGVGTQETQY
TRBV28,ASSFTGSRNGELF
TRBV20-1,SARDKGRSGQGYT
TRBV6-5,ASSYSGGTYEQY
TRBV2,ASTEDRGSADTQY
TRBV7-8,ASSYGQGLPQH
TRBV15,ATSREGYSPLH
TRBV18,ASSLTTGANTEAF
TRBV6-1,ASSQGQGGNTIY
TRBV9,ASSVASFAGRNTGELF
TRBV7-9,ASRHTGDSPLH
TRBV27,ASTRGRTSGAGHTGELF
TRBV6-1,ASSQQGFHEQY
TRBV20-1,SARPPGKETQY
TRBV2,ASSGRDRGETQY
TRBV20-1,SARGLAGVLDTGELF
TRBV21-1,ASSNYNQGRIRTYDYEQY
TRBV7-8,ASSLYSGSEAF